This T cell receptor beta chain was observed in a study of blood T cell repertoires in COVID-19 (dated by TCRdb to about 2020). In the study overall: Samples covering the acute and convalescent phases of COVID-19 were provided by collaborators in the United States, Italy and Spain. The material from the prospective study consisted of cDNA or gDNA derived from T cells, B-cell-depleted T cells, or PBMCs. The dataset comprised deeply sampled blood TCRbeta repertoires from subjects exposed to, actively infected with, or recovered from COVID-19. The repertoires were released in a freely available public database meant as a resource for research on the immune response to SARS-CoV-2. Samples were obtained from the ongoing ImmuneRACE study (first 160 participants) and from over a thousand subjects provided by 6 global collaborators. A de-identified subject ID, COVID-19 status, age in years and sex were almost always included in the sample metadata. Where HLA class I and class II types were available, the types were taken from metadata supplied by the sample provider, not from assay-based typing. Points the paper makes about the study in general: How much clinical and demographic metadata was included differed by source and by participant, and the metadata was provided uncurated.

On this clone itself: Its specific antigen is unknown. Per-base quality was not reported, and no clone a single base away is much larger than it.

The CDR3 sequence holds 14 residues, the cysteine and phenylalanine included. Only the CDR3 DNA is retained, 42 bases long and in frame from the first base. Looking up the germline V gene yields CDR1 SGHTA and CDR2 FQGNSA. V has 2 bases trimmed and J has 6 bases trimmed; junction bases matching no gene number 6. The collaborating institutions used their own protocols to collect whole blood in K2EDTA tubes. Collaborator samples were shipped for TCRbeta analysis as frozen whole blood, isolated PBMCs, or DNA extracted from either sample type. TCRbeta CDR3 regions were amplified from genomic DNA using the immunoSEQ Assay, a bias-controlled multiplex PCR. From the authors' description of their analysis: The number of nucleated cells in each sample was estimated from the amplification of reference gene primers within the assay. To quantify the absolute abundance of each unique TCRbeta CDR3 rearrangement, sequence reads were collapsed and filtered. For each sample, productive Simpson clonality was calculated as the square root of Simpson's diversity index across productive rearrangements. In TCRdb, the immuneACCESS table is reduced to in-frame sequences with V and J assigned. These tables do not hold every clone; where another copy was compared, an unresolved V gene accounts for under half, and the others remain unexplained. The V and J calls and clone size are taken from that table; D and trimming were inferred from the DNA. The sample table records 140,000 or so clones; roughly 84% of these occur just once. The top ten clonotypes cover roughly 10% of the sample.

The rearranged chain carries TRBV7-2 and TRBJ2-5; 7 middle bases align to TRBD1. This receptor was taken from a man in his fifties or sixties with active or convalescent COVID-19. Sequencing was carried out using peripheral blood. In nucleotide form, the sequence is TGTGCCAGCAGCTTACTAGGGGGCACGCAGACCCAGTACTTC. Its protein product is CASSLLGGTQTQYF.